The entry below gives a single T cell receptor beta chain sequence along with its context. Its matching antigen is unknown. The sample originates from a study of cytomegalovirus exposure and HLA in healthy donors. Study information: Unique TCRs from HLA-typed donors, 75 million to 100 million of them, were held in an early data release. Findings and caveats of the study: In a later analysis, parvovirus B19, influenza, CMV and Epstein-Barr virus appeared linked to several top co-occurrence clusters. TCR beta V- and J-gene trimming was later associated with a missense DCLRE1C variant. There were some public TCRs occurring in many donors, but most TCR sequences were rare.

PCR employed 60 Vbeta and 13 Jbeta primers. Assay used: immunoSEQ multiplex PCR; TCRdb lists only in-frame clones, some missing. The sample data list roughly 73,000 clones. The trim removed 0 bases at V and 4 bases at J, leaving 5 bases unmatched. Germline values: CDR1 SGHDT, CDR2 YYEEEE. This CDR3 is 16 amino acids long. Sequencing was carried out using PBMCs. This receptor was obtained from a man in his forties or fifties in good health and CMV-seropositive. This sequence joins TRBV5-6 and TRBJ2-1, with 9 bases lining up with TRBD1. CDR3 DNA: TGTGCCAGCAGCTTGGAACAGGGGGCGGGATACAATGAGCAGTTCTTC. This sequence encodes CASSLEQGAGYNEQFF. The entire variable domain, with the rest obtained from reference TRBV5-6 and TRBJ2-1, is as follows: DAGVTQSPTHLIKTRGQQVTLRCSPKSGHDTVSWYQQALGQGPQFIFQYYEEEERQRGNFPDRFSGHQFPNYSSELNVNALLLGDSALYLCASSLEQGAGYNEQFFGPGTRLTVL.